The source of this T cell receptor beta chain is a study of T-cell reconstitution after alpha-beta-depleted transplantation in children (dated by TCRdb to the mid-2010s). With regard to the full study: The study quantitatively tracked T-cell immune reconstitution after TCRalphabeta/CD19-depleted allogeneic hematopoietic cell transplantation in children using TCR repertoire profiling.

This clonotype was counted at least ten times. Its antigen remains undetermined. Qualities for individual bases were not recorded, and no much larger clone is one base off. Based on the germline V gene, the CDR1 and CDR2 sequences are SGHRS and YFSETQ. V lost 0 bases and J lost 5 bases; the stretch between them is 6 bases long. From its cysteine to its phenylalanine, the CDR3 spans 13 amino acids. Of the read, only the CDR3 DNA is kept; its 39 bases are in frame from base 1. Receptors were amplified or captured by PCR. TCRdb shows the sequencer as Illumina HiSeq 2500. Molecular barcoding was employed in the preparation of TCR libraries, with unique molecular identifiers being used to normalize TCRbeta repertoire quantification. TCRdb applied fastp at Q25 and MiXCR to the public reads, then kept only in-frame beta chains. Every distinct CDR3 protein forms one entry, paired with its most common genes and DNA. This sample holds approximately 350,000 distinct CDR3 sequences; about an eighth were observed only once. The leading ten clones occupy about 4.5% of the sample.

The chain is encoded by TRBV5-1 joined to TRBJ2-1, with no confident D gene call. This receptor was obtained from a human donor who donated a stem cell graft to a child with Fanconi anemia. The material sequenced was PBMCs, taken from the stem cell graft. The CDR3 is CASSLDGNNEQFF. In nucleotide form, the sequence is TGCGCCAGCAGCTTGGATGGTAACAATGAGCAGTTCTTC.